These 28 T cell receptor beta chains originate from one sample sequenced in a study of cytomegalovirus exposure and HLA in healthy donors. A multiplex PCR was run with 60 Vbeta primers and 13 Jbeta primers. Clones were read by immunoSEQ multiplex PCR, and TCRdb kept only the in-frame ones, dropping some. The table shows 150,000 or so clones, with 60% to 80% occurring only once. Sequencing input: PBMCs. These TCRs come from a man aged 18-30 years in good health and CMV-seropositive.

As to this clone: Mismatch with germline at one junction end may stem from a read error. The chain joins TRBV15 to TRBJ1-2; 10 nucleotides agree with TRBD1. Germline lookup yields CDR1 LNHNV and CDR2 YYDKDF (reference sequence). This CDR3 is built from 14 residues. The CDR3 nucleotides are TGTGCCACCAGCAACGGACAGGGGGGTGATGGCTACCCCTTC. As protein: CATSNGQGGDGYPF.

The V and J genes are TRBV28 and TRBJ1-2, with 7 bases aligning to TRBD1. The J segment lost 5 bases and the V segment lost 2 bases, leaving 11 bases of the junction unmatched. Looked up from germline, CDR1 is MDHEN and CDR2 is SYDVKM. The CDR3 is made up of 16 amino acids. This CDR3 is CASSLRTGVKGYGYTF. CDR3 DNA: TGTGCCAGCAGTTTAAGGACAGGCGTAAAAGGGTATGGCTACACCTTC.

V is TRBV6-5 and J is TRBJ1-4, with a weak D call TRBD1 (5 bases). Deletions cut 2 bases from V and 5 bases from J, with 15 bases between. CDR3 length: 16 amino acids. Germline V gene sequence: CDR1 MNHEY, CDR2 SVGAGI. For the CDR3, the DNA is TGTGCCAGCAGTTACATCGGGGGTAGGGGAAATGAAAAACTGTTTTTT. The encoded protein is CASSYIGGRGNEKLFF.

The DNA for the CDR3 is TGTGCCAGCAGCCCCCGGACTAGCGGCCCCTACGAGCAGTACTTC. This translates into CASSPRTSGPYEQYF. V is TRBV9 and J is TRBJ2-7; the match to TRBD2 covers 10 bases. The V and J ends lost 4 bases and 2 bases, in that order; junction bases with no gene match: 6. CDR1 is SGDLS and CDR2 is YYNGEE in the germline V gene. The CDR3 spans 15 residues.

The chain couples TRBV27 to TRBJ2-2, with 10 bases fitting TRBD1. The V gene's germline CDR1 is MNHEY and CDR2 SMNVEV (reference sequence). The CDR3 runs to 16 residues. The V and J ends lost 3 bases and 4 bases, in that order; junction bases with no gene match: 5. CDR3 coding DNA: TGTGCCAGCAGTTTCGGGGGACAGGGGCGCACCGGGGAGCTGTTTTTT. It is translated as CASSFGGQGRTGELFF.

CDR3: CASSYSTGVGTEAFF. The CDR3 DNA follows: TGTGCCAGCAGTTACTCGACAGGGGTAGGGACTGAAGCTTTCTTT. The chain employs TRBV6-5 and TRBJ1-1; 8 positions match TRBD1. The CDR3 spans 15 residues. Germline CDR1 is MNHEY and CDR2 is SVGAGI. V was pared by 0 bases and J by 5 bases, with 5 bases of the junction left unmatched.

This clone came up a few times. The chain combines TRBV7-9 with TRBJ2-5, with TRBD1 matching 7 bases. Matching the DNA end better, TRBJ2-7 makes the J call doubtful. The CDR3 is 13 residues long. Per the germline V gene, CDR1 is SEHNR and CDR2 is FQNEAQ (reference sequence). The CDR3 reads CASSGQEWYEQYF. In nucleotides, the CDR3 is TGTGCCAGCAGCGGACAGGAATGGTACGAGCAGTACTTC.

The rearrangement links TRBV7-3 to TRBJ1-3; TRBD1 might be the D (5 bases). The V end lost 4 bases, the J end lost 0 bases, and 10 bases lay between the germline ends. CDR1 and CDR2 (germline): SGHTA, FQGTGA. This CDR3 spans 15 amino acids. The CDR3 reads CASSWGGVSGNTIYF. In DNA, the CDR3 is TGTGCCAGCAGCTGGGGGGGGGTCTCTGGAAACACCATATATTTT.

Here the CDR3 DNA reads TGTGCCAGCAGCTTAGACCCGGGCTACAATGAGCAGTTCTTC. Translation: CASSLDPGYNEQFF. The chain employs TRBV7-9 and TRBJ2-1; unclear D gene. In germline, CDR1 is SEHNR, CDR2 FQNEAQ (reference sequence). The CDR3 spans 14 residues. V gave up 1 base and J gave up 3 bases, with 7 bases separating them.

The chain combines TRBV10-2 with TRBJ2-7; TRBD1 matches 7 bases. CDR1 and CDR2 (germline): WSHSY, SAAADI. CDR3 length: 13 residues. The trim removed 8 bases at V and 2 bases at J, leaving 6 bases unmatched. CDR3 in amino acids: CASVGTETYEQYF. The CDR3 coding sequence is TGCGCCAGCGTCGGGACAGAAACCTACGAGCAGTACTTC.

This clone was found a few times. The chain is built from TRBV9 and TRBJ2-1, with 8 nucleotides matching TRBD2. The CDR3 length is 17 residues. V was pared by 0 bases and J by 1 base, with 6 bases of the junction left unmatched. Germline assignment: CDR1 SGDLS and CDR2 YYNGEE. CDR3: CASSVESGSSSYNEQFF. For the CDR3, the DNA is TGTGCCAGCAGCGTAGAAAGCGGGAGTAGTTCCTACAATGAGCAGTTCTTC.

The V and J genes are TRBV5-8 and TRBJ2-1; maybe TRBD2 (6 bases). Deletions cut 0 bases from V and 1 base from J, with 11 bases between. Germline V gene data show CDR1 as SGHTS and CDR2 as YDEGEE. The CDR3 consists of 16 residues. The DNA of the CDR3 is TGTGCCAGCAGCTTGGCTGGGCGGGATTCCTACAATGAGCAGTTCTTC. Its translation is CASSLAGRDSYNEQFF.

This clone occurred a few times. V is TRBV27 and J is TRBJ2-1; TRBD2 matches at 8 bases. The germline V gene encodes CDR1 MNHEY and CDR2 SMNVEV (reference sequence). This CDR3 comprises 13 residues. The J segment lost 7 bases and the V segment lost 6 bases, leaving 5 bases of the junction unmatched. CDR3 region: CASRIGTSNEQFF. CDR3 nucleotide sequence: TGTGCCAGCAGGATCGGGACTAGTAATGAGCAGTTCTTC.

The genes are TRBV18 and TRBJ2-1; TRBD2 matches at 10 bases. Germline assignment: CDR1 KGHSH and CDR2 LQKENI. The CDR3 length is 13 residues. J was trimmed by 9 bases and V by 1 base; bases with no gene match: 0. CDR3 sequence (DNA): TGTGCCAGCTCACCACTAGCGGGAGGTGAGCAGTTCTTC. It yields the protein CASSPLAGGEQFF.

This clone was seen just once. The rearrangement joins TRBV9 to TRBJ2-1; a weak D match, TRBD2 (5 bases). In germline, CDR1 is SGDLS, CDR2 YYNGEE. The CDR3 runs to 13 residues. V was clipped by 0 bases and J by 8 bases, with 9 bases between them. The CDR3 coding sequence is TGTGCCAGCAGCGTAGGGTTGAGGGATGAGCAGTTCTTC. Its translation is CASSVGLRDEQFF.

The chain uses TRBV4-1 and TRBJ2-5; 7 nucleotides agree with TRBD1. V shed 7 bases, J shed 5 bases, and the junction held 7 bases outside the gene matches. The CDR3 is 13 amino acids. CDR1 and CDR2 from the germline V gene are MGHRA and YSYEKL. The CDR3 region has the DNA TGCGCCAGCAAGGACAGGTGGGGGGAGACCCAGTACTTC. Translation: CASKDRWGETQYF.

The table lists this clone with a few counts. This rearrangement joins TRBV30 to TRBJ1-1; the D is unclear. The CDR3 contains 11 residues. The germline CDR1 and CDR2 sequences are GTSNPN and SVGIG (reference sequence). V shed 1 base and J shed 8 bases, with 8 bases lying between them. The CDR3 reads CAWSAREEAFF. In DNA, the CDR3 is TGTGCCTGGAGTGCCCGGGAGGAAGCTTTCTTT. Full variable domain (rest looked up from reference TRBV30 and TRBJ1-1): SQTIHQWPATLVQPVGSPLSLECTVEGTSNPNLYWYRQAAGRGLQLLFYSVGIGQISSEVPQNLSASRPQDRQFILSSKKLLLSDSGFYLCAWSAREEAFFGQGTRLTVV.

The CDR3 is CSARTSNYGYTF. DNA for the CDR3: TGCAGCGCCCGGACATCCAACTATGGCTACACCTTC. The J gene is TRBJ1-2, the V gene TRBV29-1; D may be TRBD1 (5 bases). Trimming cost V 7 bases and J 2 bases, with 11 bases left between them. CDR1 is SQVTM, CDR2 ANQGSEA, per germline. The CDR3 extends over 12 amino acids.

The CDR3: CASSRRRESRDEQYF. CDR3 bases: TGTGCCAGCAGCCGCCGGCGGGAGTCTCGGGACGAGCAGTACTTC. The V call is TRBV7-8, the J call TRBJ2-5; 7 nucleotides agree with TRBD2. TRBJ2-7 explains the end of the DNA better; the J call may be wrong. Germline-derived CDR1 and CDR2 are SGHVS and FQNEAQ. The CDR3 runs to 15 residues.

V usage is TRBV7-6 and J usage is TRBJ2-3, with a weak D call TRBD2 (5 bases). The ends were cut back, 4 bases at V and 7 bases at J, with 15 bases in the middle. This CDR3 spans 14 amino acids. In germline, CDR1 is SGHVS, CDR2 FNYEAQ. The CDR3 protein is CASSSSLSLNTQYF. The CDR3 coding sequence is TGTGCCAGCAGCTCTAGCCTCAGCTTGAATACGCAGTATTTT.

CDR3 amino acids: CATSIRTGAYYEQYF. The DNA for the CDR3 is TGTGCCACCAGCATTAGGACGGGAGCCTACTACGAGCAGTACTTC. The chain has TRBV15 and TRBJ2-7, with D possibly TRBD2 on 6 matching bases. With 4 bases removed from V and 3 bases from J, the gap between germline ends came to 16 bases. The germline gives CDR1 LNHNV, CDR2 YYDKDF (reference sequence). There are 15 residues in the CDR3. The full variable domain, rest sourced from reference TRBV15 and TRBJ2-7, is DAMVIQNPRYQVTQFGKPVTLSCSQTLNHNVMYWYQQKSSQAPKLLFHYYDKDFNNEADTPDNFQSRRPNTSFCFLDIRSPGLGDTAMYLCATSIRTGAYYEQYFGPGTRLTVT.

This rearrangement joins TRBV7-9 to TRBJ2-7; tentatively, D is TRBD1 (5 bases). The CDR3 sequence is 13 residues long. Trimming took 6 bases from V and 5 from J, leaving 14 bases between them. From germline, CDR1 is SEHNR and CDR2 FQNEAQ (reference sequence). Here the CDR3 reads CASSWAGSDEQYF. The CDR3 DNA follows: TGTGCCAGCAGTTGGGCAGGGTCCGACGAGCAGTACTTC.

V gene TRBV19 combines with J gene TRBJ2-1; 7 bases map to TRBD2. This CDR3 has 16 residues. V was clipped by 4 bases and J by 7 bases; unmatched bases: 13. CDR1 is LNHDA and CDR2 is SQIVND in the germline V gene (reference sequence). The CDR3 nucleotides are TGTGCCAGTAGTAGAGTCGATGGCGGGAGTAAGAATGAGCAGTTCTTC. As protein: CASSRVDGGSKNEQFF.

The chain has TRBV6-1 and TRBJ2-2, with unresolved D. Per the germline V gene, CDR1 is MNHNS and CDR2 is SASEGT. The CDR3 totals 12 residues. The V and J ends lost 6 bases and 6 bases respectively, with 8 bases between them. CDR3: CASRALAGELFF. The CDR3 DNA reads TGTGCCAGCAGAGCCCTGGCCGGGGAGCTGTTTTTT.

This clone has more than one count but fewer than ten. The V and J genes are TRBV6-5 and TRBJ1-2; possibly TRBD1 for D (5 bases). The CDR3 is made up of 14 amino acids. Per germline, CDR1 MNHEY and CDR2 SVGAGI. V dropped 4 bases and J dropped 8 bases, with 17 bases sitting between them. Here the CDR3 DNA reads TGTGCCAGCAGTTTCTTGGGGCCCTATGGCGGCTACACCTTC. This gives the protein CASSFLGPYGGYTF.

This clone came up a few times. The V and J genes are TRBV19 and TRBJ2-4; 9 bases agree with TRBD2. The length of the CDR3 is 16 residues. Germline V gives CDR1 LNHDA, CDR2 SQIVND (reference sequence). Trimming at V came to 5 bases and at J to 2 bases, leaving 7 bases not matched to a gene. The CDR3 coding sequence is TGTGCCAGTAGTGCTGGTAGCGGGAGATCCAAAAACATTCAGTACTTC. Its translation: CASSAGSGRSKNIQYF.

DNA for the CDR3: TGCGCCAGCAGTGAAACAGCGGCGGGCCGATCCTACAATGAGCAGTTCTTC. This encodes CASSETAAGRSYNEQFF. The gene calls are TRBV10-1 and TRBJ2-1, with D perhaps matching TRBD2 (5 bases). The germline V gene has CDR1 WNHNN and CDR2 SYGVQD (reference sequence). The length of the CDR3 is 17 residues. V shed 3 bases and J shed 1 base, with 16 bases lying between them.

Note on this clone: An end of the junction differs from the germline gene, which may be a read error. CDR3 sequence: CARSSVLADQADTQYF. The CDR3 DNA reads as TGTGCCCGCAGTTCCGTACTAGCGGACCAGGCAGATACGCAGTATTTT. The chain has TRBV6-5 and TRBJ2-3, with 8 bases fitting TRBD2. Germline assignment: CDR1 MNHEY and CDR2 SVGAGI. The CDR3 sequence is 16 residues long.